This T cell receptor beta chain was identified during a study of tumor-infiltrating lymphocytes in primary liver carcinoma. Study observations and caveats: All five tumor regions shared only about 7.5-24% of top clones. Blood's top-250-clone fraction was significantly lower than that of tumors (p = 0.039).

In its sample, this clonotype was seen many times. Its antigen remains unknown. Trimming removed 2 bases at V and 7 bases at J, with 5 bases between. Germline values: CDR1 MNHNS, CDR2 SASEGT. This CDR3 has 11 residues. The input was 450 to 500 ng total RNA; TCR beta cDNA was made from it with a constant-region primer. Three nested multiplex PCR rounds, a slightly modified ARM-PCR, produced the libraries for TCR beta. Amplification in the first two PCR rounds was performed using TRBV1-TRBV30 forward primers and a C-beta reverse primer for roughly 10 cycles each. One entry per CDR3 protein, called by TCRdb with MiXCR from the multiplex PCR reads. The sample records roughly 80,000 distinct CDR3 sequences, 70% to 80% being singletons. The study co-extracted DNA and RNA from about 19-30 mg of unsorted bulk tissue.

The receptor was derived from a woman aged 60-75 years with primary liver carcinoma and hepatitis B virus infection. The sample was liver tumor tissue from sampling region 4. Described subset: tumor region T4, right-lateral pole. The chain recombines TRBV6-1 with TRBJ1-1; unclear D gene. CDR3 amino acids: CASSEWGEAFF. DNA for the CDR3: TGTGCCAGCAGTGAATGGGGTGAAGCTTTCTTT.